The clone carrying this T cell receptor beta chain was seen ten or more times. This specimen belongs to a study of T-cell reconstitution after alpha-beta-depleted transplantation in children. The V end lost 2 bases, the J end lost 0 bases, and 16 bases lay between the germline ends. This CDR3 has 16 residues. Germline CDR1 DFQATT, CDR2 SNEGSKA (reference sequence). Unique molecular identifiers were incorporated during preparation of the TCRbeta library. TCRdb analysed the PCR reads with MiXCR anew, one entry per CDR3 protein. The table records approximately 400,000 distinct CDR3 sequences, around 9.9% of them present only once.

This TCR came from a human donor who donated a stem cell graft to a child with acute myeloid leukemia. The chain is built from TRBV20-1 and TRBJ1-1; tentative D call: TRBD1 (5 bases). The starting material was PBMCs from the stem cell graft donor, obtained from the stem cell graft. The CDR3 bases are TGCAGTGCTAGATCAGGAGGGGCAAGTTTGAACACTGAAGCTTTCTTT. Amino acids: CSARSGGASLNTEAFF.